Sequencing of this T cell receptor beta chain was carried out in a study of cytomegalovirus exposure and HLA in healthy donors. The overall study: Unique TCR beta sequences numbering over 100 million came from 150 million to 200 million T cells in an earlier analysis. When 398 donors were genotyped, more than 70% of them were found to fall in the Caucasian-associated ancestry cluster. Study findings and constraints: There were a few CMV-associated chains whose specificity for CMV antigens was confirmed in vitro. Of the V segments, some could not be distinguished, including TRBV6-2 and TRBV6-3, and were excluded.

With 60 Vbeta and 13 Jbeta primers, the PCR was carried out. The method was immunoSEQ multiplex PCR; TCRdb's version includes in-frame clones alone and lacks a portion of them. This sample has under 85,000 clones, with about 76% found just once. In the case of this clone: No antigen is known for it.

The CDR3 has 15 amino acids. V lost 3 bases to trimming and J lost 4 bases, with 14 bases between them. CDR1 LGHNA and CDR2 YSLEER come from the germline V gene. The sequencing sample was made of PBMCs. This chain connects TRBV4-3 to TRBJ2-3; a possible D gene is TRBD2 (6 bases). This TCR derives from a young man in good health and CMV-seronegative. The chain's CDR3 is CASSQSGLSADTQYF. In DNA, the CDR3 is TGCGCCAGCAGCCAGAGCGGGTTAAGCGCAGATACGCAGTATTTT.